These 25 T cell receptor beta chains came from one sample sequenced in a study of naive and memory T cell subsets. Two oligonucleotides, mixed equimolar, formed the beta constant-region primer covering TRBC1 and TRBC2. The ligated cDNA underwent four PCR rounds using SP2 and nested alpha and beta constant-region primers. In TCRdb, the UMI-ligation and nested PCR reads were re-called with MiXCR into one record per CDR3 protein. The repertoire includes some 82,000 distinct CDR3 sequences, around 9% of them detected once, and less than 1.5% sits in the top ten. Source material: naive CD8+ T cells from blood. These TCRs come from a human donor in good health.

This chain uses TRBV5-5 with TRBJ2-1; D gene uncertain. The CDR3 spans 13 residues. CDR1 is SGHKS and CDR2 is YYEKEE in the germline V gene (reference sequence). V was trimmed by 4 bases and J by 5 bases, leaving 10 bases between them. CDR3 region: CASSVGWNNEQFF. CDR3 sequence (DNA): TGTGCCAGCAGCGTCGGATGGAACAATGAGCAGTTCTTC.

The rearrangement joins TRBV12-3 or TRBV12-4 to TRBJ2-7; 8 nucleotides align to TRBD2. The trim removed 5 bases at V and 1 base at J, leaving 7 bases unmatched. The CDR3 has 15 amino acids. CDR3 DNA sequence: TGTGCCAGCAGTCCGACGGGGGGGGAATCCTACGAGCAGTACTTC. Translated, it gives CASSPTGGESYEQYF.

The chain uses TRBV5-1 and TRBJ2-5; 9 bases map to TRBD1. The V and J ends lost 4 bases and 5 bases, in that order; junction bases with no gene match: 9. The length of the CDR3 is 15 residues. Germline V CDR1 and CDR2: SGHRS, YFSETQ. CDR3 amino acids: CASSPSTGGWETQYF. Here the CDR3 DNA reads TGCGCCAGCAGCCCGTCGACAGGGGGATGGGAGACCCAGTACTTC.

This sequence joins TRBV4-1 and TRBJ1-3, with D unclear. CDR3 length: 15 amino acids. CDR1 is MGHRA and CDR2 is YSYEKL in the germline V gene. The germline V and J ends were trimmed by 1 base and 0 bases, with 7 bases remaining between them. The CDR3 region has the DNA TGCGCCAGCAGCCAAGGCGGGCTCTCTGGAAACACCATATATTTT. Its translation is CASSQGGLSGNTIYF.

This clonotype appeared a few times. The chain combines TRBV29-1 with TRBJ1-4, with D unresolved. This CDR3 is 13 amino acids long. CDR1 SQVTM and CDR2 ANQGSEA come from the germline V gene. Trimming took off 1 base at V and 6 bases at J, with 9 bases between the two ends. As DNA, the CDR3 is TGCAGCGTTGAAGGAGCTGCCGATGAAAAACTGTTTTTT. Translating gives CSVEGAADEKLFF.

This clonotype has a handful of counts. V usage is TRBV29-1 and J usage is TRBJ2-7; possible D gene TRBD2, 6 bases. This CDR3 is built from 14 residues. V was cut by 3 bases and J by 8 bases, with 20 bases left in between. Looked up from germline, CDR1 is SQVTM and CDR2 is ANQGSEA. This chain's CDR3 is CSVEGRGAEGKQYF. CDR3 nucleotides: TGCAGCGTTGAGGGAAGGGGTGCGGAGGGCAAGCAGTACTTC.

This chain connects TRBV4-1 to TRBJ2-5; D ambiguous. The CDR3 runs to 17 residues. CDR1 and CDR2 (germline): MGHRA, YSYEKL. V lost 0 bases and J lost 1, with 15 bases in between. The CDR3 nucleotides are TGCGCCAGCAGCCAAGAAGGTTGGCTGGGCGTCCAAGAGACCCAGTACTTC. Protein: CASSQEGWLGVQETQYF.

This clonotype was seen only a few times. CDR3 residues: CSVDWGGEQYF. The CDR3 bases are TGCAGCGTTGATTGGGGAGGCGAGCAGTACTTC. This rearrangement joins TRBV29-1 to TRBJ2-7, with D possibly TRBD2 on 6 matching bases. The CDR3 sequence is 11 residues long. The germline V and J ends were trimmed by 3 bases and 6 bases, with 9 bases remaining between them. CDR1 is SQVTM, CDR2 ANQGSEA, per germline.

This clonotype was counted between two and nine times. This sequence joins TRBV21-1 and TRBJ1-5. TRBV21-1 is recorded as a pseudogene. The CDR3 has 19 residues. The CDR3 spells CASSNPLRTAYSSNQPQHF. DNA of the CDR3: TGTGCCAGCAGCAACCCTCTTAGGACCGCCTATAGCAGCAATCAGCCCCAGCATTTT.

The table lists this clonotype with many counts. The rearrangement joins TRBV7-9 to TRBJ2-2; D is perhaps TRBD2 (7 bases). V was pared by 2 bases and J by 7 bases, with 17 bases between. Germline V lookup: CDR1 SEHNR, CDR2 FQNEAQ (reference sequence). The length of the CDR3 is 16 residues. The CDR3 loop reads CASSLRIQGRVGELFF. In DNA, the CDR3 is TGTGCCAGCAGCTTAAGGATCCAGGGGAGGGTCGGGGAGCTGTTTTTT.

This clonotype was observed many times. The chain is built from TRBV28 and TRBJ2-7; TRBD1 agrees at 8 bases. This CDR3 is built from 14 residues. V lost 6 bases and J lost 7; bases outside the gene matches: 11. The germline V gene encodes CDR1 MDHEN and CDR2 SYDVKM. The CDR3 region is CASSMTGARLEQYF. The CDR3 DNA is TGTGCCAGCAGCATGACAGGGGCCCGTTTGGAGCAGTACTTC. Full variable domain (remainder filled in from reference TRBV28 and TRBJ2-7): DVKVTQSSRYLVKRTGEKVFLECVQDMDHENMFWYRQDPGLGLRLIYFSYDVKMKEKGDIPEGYSVSREKKERFSLILESASTNQTSMYLCASSMTGARLEQYFGPGTRLTVT.

V usage is TRBV4-1 and J usage is TRBJ1-5; D not certain. The CDR3 contains 16 residues. Trimming left V 5 bases short and J 5 bases short, with 19 bases between. Germline V CDR1 and CDR2: MGHRA, YSYEKL. CDR3 DNA sequence: TGCGCCAGCAGCATCCAGGACGGGAAGAGCCATCAGCCCCAGCATTTT. Translating gives CASSIQDGKSHQPQHF.

This sequence joins TRBV25-1 and TRBJ1-2; D unclear. The CDR3 contains 11 residues. Trimming left V 2 bases short and J 2 bases short, with 0 bases between. From germline, CDR1 is MGHDK and CDR2 SYGVNS. The CDR3 DNA sequence: TGTGCCAGCAGTGAAAACTATGGCTACACCTTC. The encoded protein is CASSENYGYTF.

The J gene is TRBJ1-5, the V gene TRBV5-5; D is perhaps TRBD1 (6 bases). The V end was cut by 4 bases, the J end by 6 bases, with 17 bases between. Per germline, CDR1 SGHKS and CDR2 YYEKEE (reference sequence). CDR3 size: 15 residues. CDR3: CASSPGGGAGQPQHF. The CDR3 region has the DNA TGTGCCAGCAGCCCCGGTGGGGGGGCGGGTCAGCCCCAGCATTTT. The full variable domain, its missing parts supplied by reference TRBV5-5 and TRBJ1-5, is DAGVTQSPTHLIKTRGQQVTLRCSPISGHKSVSWYQQVLGQGPQFIFQYYEKEERGRGNFPDRFSARQFPNYSSELNVNALLLGDSALYLCASSPGGGAGQPQHFGDGTRLSIL.

V is TRBV10-2 and J is TRBJ2-2; 10 positions agree with TRBD2. Per germline, CDR1 WSHSY and CDR2 SAAADI. The CDR3 consists of 17 residues. Trimming at V came to 7 bases and at J to 5 bases, leaving 13 bases not matched to a gene. DNA for the CDR3: TGCGCCAGCAAAACGAGCGGAGCGGGAGGGAATACCGGGGAGCTGTTTTTT. It encodes CASKTSGAGGNTGELFF.

This clonotype has only a few counts. The V gene is TRBV29-1, the J gene TRBJ2-5, with D unclear. CDR3 length: 13 amino acids. V was pared by 0 bases and J by 2 bases, with 7 bases between. CDR1 and CDR2 from the germline V gene are SQVTM and ANQGSEA. The CDR3 here is CSVEELEQETQYF. The DNA for the CDR3 is TGCAGCGTTGAAGAATTGGAACAAGAGACCCAGTACTTC.

This clonotype came up many times. CDR3 nucleotides: TGTGCCAGCTATCAAGGGCCAGATACGCAGTATTTT. Protein sequence: CASYQGPDTQYF. The chain joins TRBV2 to TRBJ2-3; no reliable D call. This CDR3 has 12 residues. Germline CDR1 SNHLY, CDR2 FYNNEI. V was clipped by 8 bases and J by 4 bases, with 10 bases between them.

This clonotype was seen ten or more times. The V call is TRBV29-1, the J call TRBJ2-1; 14 nucleotides line up with TRBD2. The V gene end was trimmed by 7 bases and the J gene end by 0 bases; junction bases not matched to a gene: 8. CDR1 SQVTM and CDR2 ANQGSEA come from the germline V gene. This CDR3 spans 17 amino acids. CDR3 sequence: CSAPGLAGEDSYNEQFF. The CDR3 bases are TGCAGCGCCCCGGGACTAGCGGGAGAGGACTCCTACAATGAGCAGTTCTTC.

This clonotype was seen repeatedly, ten times or more. The gene calls are TRBV9 and TRBJ2-1; TRBD2 matches at 7 bases. Germline V gene lookup returns CDR1 SGDLS and CDR2 YYNGEE. The CDR3 is 16 amino acids. Losses at the gene ends were 0 bases for V and 7 bases for J; bases not matched to a gene: 10. The CDR3 here is CASSVVGGSSKNEQFF. The CDR3 DNA reads TGTGCCAGCAGCGTAGTGGGCGGGAGTAGTAAGAATGAGCAGTTCTTC.

J is TRBJ1-5 and V is TRBV2; 9 bases map to TRBD1. Trimming removed 11 bases from V and 2 bases from J; junction bases left unmatched: 4. There are 13 residues in the CDR3. Germline V gives CDR1 SNHLY, CDR2 FYNNEI. Here the CDR3 DNA reads TGTGCCTACCGGGACAGGGGCAATCAGCCCCAGCATTTT. It is translated as CAYRDRGNQPQHF.

This clonotype came up a few times. The rearrangement links TRBV6-5 to TRBJ2-7; D uncertain. This CDR3 contains 16 residues. The V and J ends lost 1 base and 2 bases respectively, with 15 bases between them. Germline CDR1 MNHEY, CDR2 SVGAGI. The CDR3 loop is CASSYLPPTGAYEQYF. Written as DNA, the CDR3 is TGTGCCAGCAGTTACTTACCACCCACCGGTGCCTACGAGCAGTACTTC.

Only a few counts were recorded for this clonotype. V gene TRBV6-6 combines with J gene TRBJ2-3; TRBD2 might be the D (5 bases). Per the germline V gene, CDR1 is MNHNY and CDR2 is SVGAGI (reference sequence). CDR3 size: 16 residues. Trimming stripped 0 bases from V and 0 bases from J, with 10 bases between. CDR3 DNA sequence: TGTGCCAGCAGTTACTCCTGGGAGAGTAGCACAGATACGCAGTATTTT. Its translation: CASSYSWESSTDTQYF.

This clonotype was counted ten times or more. The chain uses TRBV9 and TRBJ2-3; no firm D call. Looked up from germline, CDR1 is SGDLS and CDR2 is YYNGEE. The germline V and J ends were trimmed by 3 bases and 2 bases, with 4 bases remaining between them. This CDR3 contains 12 residues. DNA of the CDR3: TGTGCCAGCAGCGAAGCCACAGATACGCAGTATTTT. Translated: CASSEATDTQYF.

This clonotype showed up many times. This chain links TRBV29-1 with TRBJ2-7, with D hard to call. Trimming removed 5 bases at V and 3 bases at J, with 17 bases between. Per the germline V gene, CDR1 is SQVTM and CDR2 is ANQGSEA. The CDR3 runs to 14 residues. The CDR3 region is CSVRMGRLSYEQYF. For the CDR3, the DNA is TGCAGCGTTCGAATGGGCCGTCTGAGCTACGAGCAGTACTTC.

This clonotype has more than one count but fewer than ten. This chain links TRBV12-5 with TRBJ2-5, with 8 bases that match TRBD1. Germline V gene data show CDR1 as LGHNT and CDR2 as FRNRAP. Germline trimming cut 1 base from V and 3 bases from J; bases unmatched to any gene: 4. The CDR3 contains 15 residues. The CDR3 loop is CASGLAPTGEETQYF. Written as DNA, the CDR3 is TGTGCTAGTGGTTTGGCACCGACAGGGGAAGAGACCCAGTACTTC.